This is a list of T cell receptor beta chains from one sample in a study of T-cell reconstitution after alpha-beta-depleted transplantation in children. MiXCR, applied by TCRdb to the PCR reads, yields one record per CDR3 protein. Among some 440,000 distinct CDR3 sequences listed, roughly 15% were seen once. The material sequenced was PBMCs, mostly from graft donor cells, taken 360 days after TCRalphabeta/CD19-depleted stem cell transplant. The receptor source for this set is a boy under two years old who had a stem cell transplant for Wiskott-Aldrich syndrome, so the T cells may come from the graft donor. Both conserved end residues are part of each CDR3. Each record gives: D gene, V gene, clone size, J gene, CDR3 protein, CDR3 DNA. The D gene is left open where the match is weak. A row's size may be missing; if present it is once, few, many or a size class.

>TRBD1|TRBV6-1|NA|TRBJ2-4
CASSLGQGRDIQYF
TGTGCCAGCAGTCTTGGACAGGGCCGAGACATTCAGTACTTC
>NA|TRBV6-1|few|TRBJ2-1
CASSPFMGASNEQFF
TGTGCCAGCAGCCCATTCATGGGAGCCTCGAATGAGCAGTTCTTC
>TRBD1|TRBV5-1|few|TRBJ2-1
CASSWDRSSYNEQFF
TGCGCCAGCAGTTGGGACAGATCCTCCTACAATGAGCAGTTCTTC
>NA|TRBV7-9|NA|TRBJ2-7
CASSLFGGKDYEQYF
TGTGCCAGCAGCTTATTCGGAGGGAAAGACTACGAGCAGTACTTC
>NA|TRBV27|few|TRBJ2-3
CASSFRRVTTDTQYF
TGTGCCAGCAGTTTTAGAAGGGTGACGACAGATACGCAGTATTTT
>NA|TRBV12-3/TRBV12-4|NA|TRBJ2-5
CASSFWPRETQYF
TGTGCCAGCAGTTTTTGGCCAAGGGAGACCCAGTACTTC
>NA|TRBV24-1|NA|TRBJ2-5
CATSDSVIGETQYF
TGTGCCACCAGTGATTCAGTAATAGGAGAGACCCAGTACTTC
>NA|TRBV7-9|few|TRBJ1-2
CASSEGIFYTF
TGTGCCAGCAGCGAAGGGATCTTTTACACCTTC
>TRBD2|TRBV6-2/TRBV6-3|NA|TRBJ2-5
CASSYSNGWAGLATQMTQYF
TGTGCCAGCAGTTACTCGAACGGTTGGGCGGGACTAGCAACCCAAATGACCCAGTACTTC
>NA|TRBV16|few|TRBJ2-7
CASRRAGATYEQYF
TGTGCCAGCAGAAGAGCAGGGGCAACCTACGAGCAGTACTTC
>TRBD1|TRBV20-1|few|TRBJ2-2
CSARDRAGGTSTGELFF
TGCAGTGCTAGAGATAGGGCAGGGGGAACTAGCACCGGGGAGCTGTTTTTT
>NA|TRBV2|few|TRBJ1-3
CAFSLRILDVASGNTIYF
TGTGCCTTCAGTTTAAGGATTCTAGACGTCGCCTCTGGAAACACCATATATTTT
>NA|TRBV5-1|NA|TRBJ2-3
CASSTPPQTGRRTDTQYF
TGCGCCAGCAGCACCCCCCCACAGACAGGGAGGAGAACAGATACGCAGTATTTT
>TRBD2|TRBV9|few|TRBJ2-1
CASSARSGRAVDEQFF
TGTGCCAGCAGCGCCAGGAGCGGGAGGGCCGTTGATGAGCAGTTCTTC
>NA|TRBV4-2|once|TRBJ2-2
CASSQDISTAPTGELFF
TGTGCCAGCAGCCAAGATATTAGTACGGCCCCAACCGGGGAGCTGTTTTTT
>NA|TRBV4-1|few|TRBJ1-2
CASSQPTVRGNYGYTF
TGCGCCAGCAGCCAACCGACAGTTCGAGGCAACTATGGCTACACCTTC
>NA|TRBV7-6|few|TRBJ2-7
CASSSTRKDEQYF
TGTGCCAGCAGCTCTACTAGGAAGGACGAGCAGTACTTC